These 25 T cell receptor beta chains were all obtained from the same sample, sequenced in a study of PD-L1 blockade in urothelial cancer. The table came from immunoSEQ multiplex PCR; TCRdb's copy has only in-frame clones and leaves some out. The data show roughly 52,000 clones, 79% seen once. Described time point: pretreatment peripheral blood. The specimen was PBMCs, collected around atezolizumab (anti-PD-L1) treatment. These receptors came from a man in his sixties or seventies with urothelial cancer.

The rearrangement joins TRBV5-1 to TRBJ2-5, with D perhaps matching TRBD1 (6 bases). The CDR3 sequence is 14 residues long. Germline lookup yields CDR1 SGHRS and CDR2 YFSETQ. Trimming removed 4 bases at V and 3 bases at J, with 13 bases between. CDR3 DNA: TGCGCCAGCAGCCGCGGACAGCCGGAAGAGACCCAGTACTTC. Translation gives CASSRGQPEETQYF.

The V and J genes are TRBV7-9 and TRBJ2-1; D is uncertain. The length of the CDR3 is 13 residues. The V end lost 5 bases, the J end lost 9 bases, and 14 bases lay between the germline ends. The germline V gene has CDR1 SEHNR and CDR2 FQNEAQ (reference sequence). The CDR3 is CASSPLHSPEQFF. The DNA of the CDR3 is TGTGCCAGCAGCCCCCTCCATAGTCCTGAGCAGTTCTTC.

This clone was counted between two and nine times. The chain combines TRBV30 with TRBJ1-2; no definite D call. This CDR3 comprises 11 residues. V lost 6 bases, J lost 3 bases, and 8 bases lay in between. Germline values: CDR1 GTSNPN, CDR2 SVGIG (reference sequence). This CDR3 is CACNRDYGYTF. The CDR3 bases are TGTGCCTGTAATAGAGACTATGGCTACACCTTC.

In its sample, this clone was seen a few times. The chain joins TRBV7-8 to TRBJ1-5; 11 nucleotides line up with TRBD1. The CDR3 totals 15 residues. The germline CDR1 and CDR2 sequences are SGHVS and FQNEAQ. Unmatched junction bases numbered 7, after V lost 8 bases and J lost 4 bases. CDR3 sequence (DNA): TGTGCCAGCGGACAGGGGGCTAATGGTAATCAGCCCCAGCATTTT. It is translated as CASGQGANGNQPQHF.

This chain joins TRBV28 and TRBJ1-1; D gene unclear. With 5 bases removed from V and 2 bases from J, the gap between germline ends came to 15 bases. CDR1 and CDR2 (germline): MDHEN, SYDVKM. The CDR3 runs 15 residues. The CDR3 DNA is TGTGCCAGCAGTACCCCAACGCGGGGAAACACTGAAGCTTTCTTT. Translated, it gives CASSTPTRGNTEAFF.

The chain joins TRBV5-1 to TRBJ1-2; maybe TRBD1 (6 bases). Germline values: CDR1 SGHRS, CDR2 YFSETQ. This CDR3 is built from 13 residues. Trimming left V 2 bases short and J 7 bases short, with 12 bases between. The CDR3 DNA is TGCGCCAGCAGCTTAAGGACAGATGCTGGCTACACCTTC. It codes for CASSLRTDAGYTF.

The gene calls are TRBV2 and TRBJ2-5, with D perhaps matching TRBD1 (6 bases). CDR1 is SNHLY, CDR2 FYNNEI, per germline. The CDR3 loop spans 12 amino acids. The V end lost 11 bases, the J end lost 7 bases, and 17 bases lay between the germline ends. CDR3 region: CAGGQSRVTQYF. In DNA, the CDR3 is TGTGCCGGAGGACAGTCCCGTGTGACCCAGTACTTC.

V gene TRBV6-1 combines with J gene TRBJ2-3; TRBD1 agrees at 7 bases. The germline V gene encodes CDR1 MNHNS and CDR2 SASEGT. This CDR3 has 14 residues. The trim removed 4 bases at V and 2 bases at J, leaving 3 bases unmatched. The CDR3 nucleotides are TGTGCCAGCAGTGTGGACAGGTCCACAGATACGCAGTATTTT. This translates into CASSVDRSTDTQYF.

The rearrangement links TRBV30 to TRBJ1-5, with TRBD1 as a possible D gene (6 bases). V shed 8 bases and J shed 4 bases, with 15 bases lying between them. Germline V CDR1 and CDR2: GTSNPN, SVGIG (reference sequence). The CDR3 contains 13 residues. The CDR3 DNA follows: TGTGCCACCTCCAGGGGCCCAAATCAGCCCCAGCATTTT. Translating it yields CATSRGPNQPQHF.

This chain links TRBV6-5 with TRBJ2-5, with 11 bases fitting TRBD1. The germline V gene encodes CDR1 MNHEY and CDR2 SVGAGI. The CDR3 covers 13 residues. V lost 10 bases and J lost 3; bases outside the gene matches: 4. The CDR3 protein is CATRDRGKETQYF. In nucleotides, the CDR3 is TGTGCCACCAGGGACAGGGGGAAAGAGACCCAGTACTTC.

The chain joins TRBV29-1 to TRBJ2-3, with 16 bases matching TRBD2. CDR1 is SQVTM, CDR2 ANQGSEA, per germline. V was pared by 7 bases and J by 8 bases, with 12 bases of the junction left unmatched. This CDR3 contains 16 residues. CDR3 sequence (DNA): TGCAGCGCCGAGACCGGGACTAGCGGGAGGGGCGGTACGCAGTATTTT. Amino acid sequence: CSAETGTSGRGGTQYF.

The chain is built from TRBV27 and TRBJ1-2; 12 nucleotides agree with TRBD1. Trimming took 2 bases from V and 7 from J; bases not matched to a gene: 11. The germline CDR1 and CDR2 sequences are MNHEY and SMNVEV (reference sequence). The CDR3 totals 17 residues. The CDR3 bases are TGTGCCAGCAGTTTACTAGAGGCCGGGACAGGGGGCAGTGGCTACACCTTC. Translating it yields CASSLLEAGTGGSGYTF.

The chain uses TRBV14 and TRBJ1-5, with D hard to call. The CDR3 is 18 amino acids. Germline lookup yields CDR1 SGHDN and CDR2 FVKESK. Trimming removed 0 bases from V and 2 bases from J, with 17 bases in between. In DNA, the CDR3 is TGTGCCAGCAGCCAAGAAGGAGCCATCCCCCGAGGCAATCAGCCCCAGCATTTT. Its protein product is CASSQEGAIPRGNQPQHF.

V gene TRBV2 combines with J gene TRBJ1-5, with D uncertain. Germline V gives CDR1 SNHLY, CDR2 FYNNEI. V was pared by 4 bases and J by 4 bases, with 11 bases between. The CDR3 is 14 amino acids. The CDR3: CASSVYGGNQPQHF. The CDR3 region has the DNA TGTGCCAGCAGTGTATACGGAGGGAATCAGCCCCAGCATTTT. Using reference TRBV2 and TRBJ1-5 for the parts outside the CDR3, the full variable domain is EPEVTQTPSHQVTQMGQEVILRCVPISNHLYFYWYRQILGQKVEFLVSFYNNEISEKSEIFDDQFSVERPDGSNFTLKIRSTKLEDSAMYFCASSVYGGNQPQHFGDGTRLSIL.

The chain joins TRBV7-9 to TRBJ2-7; 10 bases are shared with TRBD1. The CDR3 extends over 15 amino acids. With 5 bases clipped from V and 5 bases from J, the junction kept 9 bases outside the gene matches. Germline values: CDR1 SEHNR, CDR2 FQNEAQ (reference sequence). The chain's CDR3 is CASSQGQGWNHEQYF. The CDR3 DNA follows: TGTGCCAGCAGCCAGGGACAGGGGTGGAATCACGAGCAGTACTTC.

The V call is TRBV5-5, the J call TRBJ2-1, with 11 bases matching TRBD2. Germline values: CDR1 SGHKS, CDR2 YYEKEE (reference sequence). The CDR3 length is 15 residues. The V gene end was trimmed by 1 base and the J gene end by 7 bases; junction bases not matched to a gene: 4. CDR3 in amino acids: CASSLLTSGSNEQFF. DNA for the CDR3: TGTGCCAGCAGCTTGCTCACTAGCGGGAGTAATGAGCAGTTCTTC.

V gene TRBV7-8 combines with J gene TRBJ2-5; no definite D call. Germline CDR1 reads SGHVS; CDR2 reads FQNEAQ. The CDR3 is made up of 14 amino acids. The germline V and J ends were trimmed by 1 base and 2 bases, with 8 bases remaining between them. The CDR3 sequence: CASSLEGRQETQYF. The CDR3 nucleotides read TGTGCCAGCAGCTTAGAAGGCAGGCAAGAGACCCAGTACTTC.

The chain employs TRBV6-1 and TRBJ2-3, with 7 bases fitting TRBD2. Germline V gene data show CDR1 as MNHNS and CDR2 as SASEGT. The CDR3 runs to 15 residues. V was pared by 5 bases and J by 5 bases, with 10 bases of the junction left unmatched. CDR3 nucleotide sequence: TGTGCCAGCAGTACTGAACCCATAGCGGGAGATACGCAGTATTTT. It yields the protein CASSTEPIAGDTQYF.

This chain links TRBV30 with TRBJ1-4; D perhaps matches TRBD1 (5 bases). The CDR3 spans 11 residues. Per the germline V gene, CDR1 is GTSNPN and CDR2 is SVGIG (reference sequence). The V gene lost 5 bases and the J gene lost 6 bases, with 7 bases spanning the gap. CDR3 sequence reads: CAWGGYEKLFF. CDR3 DNA sequence: TGTGCCTGGGGGGGGTATGAAAAACTGTTTTTT. Based on the CDR3 plus reference TRBV30 and TRBJ1-4, the full variable domain is SQTIHQWPATLVQPVGSPLSLECTVEGTSNPNLYWYRQAAGRGLQLLFYSVGIGQISSEVPQNLSASRPQDRQFILSSKKLLLSDSGFYLCAWGGYEKLFFGSGTQLSVL.

This clone came up a few times. This chain joins TRBV5-1 and TRBJ2-6; 13 bases are a match to TRBD2. V lost 0 bases, J lost 4 bases, and 4 bases stayed unmatched. The CDR3 has 18 amino acids. Germline CDR1 reads SGHRS; CDR2 reads YFSETQ. The CDR3 DNA reads as TGCGCCAGCAGCTTGGAACTAGCGGGAGGGCCAGGGGCCAACGTCCTGACTTTC. This gives the protein CASSLELAGGPGANVLTF.

This sequence joins TRBV27 and TRBJ2-7, with 8 bases matching TRBD1. This CDR3 has 15 amino acids. J was trimmed by 0 bases and V by 6 bases; bases with no gene match: 7. Germline CDR1 is MNHEY and CDR2 is SMNVEV (reference sequence). The CDR3 bases are TGTGCCAGCAGGCCAGGGGGCATTAGCTCCTACGAGCAGTACTTC. Its translation: CASRPGGISSYEQYF.

The rearrangement uses TRBV13 and TRBJ1-1; D not resolved. From germline, CDR1 is PRHDT and CDR2 FYEKMQ (reference sequence). The CDR3 sequence is 11 residues long. V gave up 2 bases and J gave up 7 bases, with 5 bases separating them. CDR3 sequence (DNA): TGTGCCAGCAGCTTATTCGTTGAAGCTTTCTTT. Translating it yields CASSLFVEAFF.

This chain connects TRBV19 to TRBJ1-1; maybe TRBD1 (5 bases). The V gene's germline CDR1 is LNHDA and CDR2 SQIVND (reference sequence). Trimming cost V 7 bases and J 0 bases, with 18 bases left between them. This CDR3 region has 16 residues. CDR3 nucleotides: TGTGCCAGTAAGAGTGGATGGGGCCCTCTGAACACTGAAGCTTTCTTT. It codes for CASKSGWGPLNTEAFF.

The chain is built from TRBV2 and TRBJ1-2; D not certain. V lost 7 bases and J 7 bases, leaving 13 bases between the germline ends. The CDR3 length is 12 residues. Germline V gene data show CDR1 as SNHLY and CDR2 as FYNNEI. The CDR3 region has the DNA TGTGCCAGCATCCCTGGCGAGGGTGGCTACACCTTC. This translates into CASIPGEGGYTF.

The rearrangement links TRBV5-1 to TRBJ1-1; TRBD1 is a possible D gene (6 bases). The V end was cut by 4 bases, the J end by 1 base, with 11 bases between. This CDR3 is built from 14 residues. Germline loops: CDR1 SGHRS, CDR2 YFSETQ. This CDR3 reads CASSGGSQNTEAFF. The CDR3 nucleotides are TGCGCCAGCAGCGGGGGCAGTCAGAACACTGAAGCTTTCTTT.